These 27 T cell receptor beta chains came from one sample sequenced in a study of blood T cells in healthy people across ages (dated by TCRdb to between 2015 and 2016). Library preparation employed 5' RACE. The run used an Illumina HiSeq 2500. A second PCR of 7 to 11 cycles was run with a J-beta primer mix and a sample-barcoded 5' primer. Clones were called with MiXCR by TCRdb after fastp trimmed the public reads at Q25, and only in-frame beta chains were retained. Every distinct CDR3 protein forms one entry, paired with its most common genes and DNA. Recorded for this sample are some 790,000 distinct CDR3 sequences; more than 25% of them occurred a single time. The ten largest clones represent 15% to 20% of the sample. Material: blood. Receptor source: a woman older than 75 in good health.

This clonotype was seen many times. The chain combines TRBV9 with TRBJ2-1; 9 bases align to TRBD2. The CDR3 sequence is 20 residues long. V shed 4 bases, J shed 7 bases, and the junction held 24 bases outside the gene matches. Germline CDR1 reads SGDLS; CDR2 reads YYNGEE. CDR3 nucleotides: TGTGCCAGCAGCCCAATCCGGACGGATCGCGGGGGGGGCCTGGCTAATGAGCAGTTCTTC. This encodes CASSPIRTDRGGGLANEQFF.

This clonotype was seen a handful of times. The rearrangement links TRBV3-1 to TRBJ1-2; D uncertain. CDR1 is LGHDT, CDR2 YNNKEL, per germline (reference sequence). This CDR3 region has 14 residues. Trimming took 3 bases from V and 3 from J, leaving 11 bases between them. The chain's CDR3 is CASSHRTWDYGYTF. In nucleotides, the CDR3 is TGTGCCAGCAGCCATAGGACGTGGGACTATGGCTACACCTTC.

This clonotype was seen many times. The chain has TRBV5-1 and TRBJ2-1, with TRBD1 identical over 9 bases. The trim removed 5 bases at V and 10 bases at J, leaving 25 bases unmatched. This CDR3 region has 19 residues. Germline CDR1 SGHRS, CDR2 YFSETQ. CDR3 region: CASSSKTGTGLGLESEQFF. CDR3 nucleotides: TGCGCCAGCAGTTCTAAAACCGGGACAGGGTTAGGATTAGAGTCGGAGCAGTTCTTC. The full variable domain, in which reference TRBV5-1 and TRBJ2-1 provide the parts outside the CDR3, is KAGVTQTPRYLIKTRGQQVTLSCSPISGHRSVSWYQQTPGQGLQFLFEYFSETQRNKGNFPGRFSGRQFSNSRSEMNVSTLELGDSALYLCASSSKTGTGLGLESEQFFGPGTRLTVL.

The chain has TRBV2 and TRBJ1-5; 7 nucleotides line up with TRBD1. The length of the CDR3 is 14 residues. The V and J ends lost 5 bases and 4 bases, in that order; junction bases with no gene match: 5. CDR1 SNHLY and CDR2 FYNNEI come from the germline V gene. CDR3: CASSTGTVNQPQHF. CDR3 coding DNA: TGTGCCAGCAGTACCGGGACAGTTAATCAGCCCCAGCATTTT. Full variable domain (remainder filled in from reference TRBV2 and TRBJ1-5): EPEVTQTPSHQVTQMGQEVILRCVPISNHLYFYWYRQILGQKVEFLVSFYNNEISEKSEIFDDQFSVERPDGSNFTLKIRSTKLEDSAMYFCASSTGTVNQPQHFGDGTRLSIL.

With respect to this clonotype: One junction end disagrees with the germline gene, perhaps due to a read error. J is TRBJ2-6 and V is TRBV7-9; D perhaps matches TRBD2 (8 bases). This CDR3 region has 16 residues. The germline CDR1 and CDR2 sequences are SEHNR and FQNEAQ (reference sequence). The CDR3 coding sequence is TGTGCCAGCAGTTATACAGGGGCGCGGGGGGCCAACGTCCCGACTTTC. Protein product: CASSYTGARGANVPTF.

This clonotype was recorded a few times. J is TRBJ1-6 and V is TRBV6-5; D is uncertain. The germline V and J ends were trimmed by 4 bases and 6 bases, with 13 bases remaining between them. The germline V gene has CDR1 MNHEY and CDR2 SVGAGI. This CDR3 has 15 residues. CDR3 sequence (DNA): TGTGCCAGCAGTTCCTCAGGATATACTAATTCACCCCTCCACTTT. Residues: CASSSSGYTNSPLHF.

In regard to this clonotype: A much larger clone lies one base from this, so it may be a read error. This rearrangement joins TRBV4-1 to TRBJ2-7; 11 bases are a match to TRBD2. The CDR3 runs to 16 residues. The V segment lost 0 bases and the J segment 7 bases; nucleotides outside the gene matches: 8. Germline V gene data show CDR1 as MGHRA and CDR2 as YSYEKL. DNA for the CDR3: TGCGCCAGCAGCCAAGATGCGGTAGCGGGGGGGCCTGAGCAGTACTTC. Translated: CASSQDAVAGGPEQYF.

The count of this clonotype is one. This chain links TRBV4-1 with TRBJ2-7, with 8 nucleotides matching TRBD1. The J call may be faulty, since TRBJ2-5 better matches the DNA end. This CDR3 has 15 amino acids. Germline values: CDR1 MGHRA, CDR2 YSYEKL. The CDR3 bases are TGCGCCAGCAGCCGGGACCAGGGGGCTCAGGAGACCCAGTACTTC. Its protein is CASSRDQGAQETQYF.

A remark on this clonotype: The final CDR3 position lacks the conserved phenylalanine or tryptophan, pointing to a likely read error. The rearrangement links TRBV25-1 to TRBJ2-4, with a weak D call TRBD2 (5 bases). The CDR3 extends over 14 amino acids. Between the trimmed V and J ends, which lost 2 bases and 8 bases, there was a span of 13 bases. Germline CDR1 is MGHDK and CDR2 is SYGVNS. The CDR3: CASSELEGFDIQYV. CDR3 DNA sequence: TGTGCCAGCAGTGAACTAGAGGGATTCGACATTCAGTACGTC.

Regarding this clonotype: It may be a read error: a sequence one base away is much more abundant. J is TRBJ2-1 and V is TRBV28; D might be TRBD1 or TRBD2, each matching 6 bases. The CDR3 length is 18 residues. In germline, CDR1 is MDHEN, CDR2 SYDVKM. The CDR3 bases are TGTCCCAGCAGTTTACGTCCTAGGGGGGCGAACTGGTACAATGAGCAGTTCTTC. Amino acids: CPSSLRPRGANWYNEQFF.

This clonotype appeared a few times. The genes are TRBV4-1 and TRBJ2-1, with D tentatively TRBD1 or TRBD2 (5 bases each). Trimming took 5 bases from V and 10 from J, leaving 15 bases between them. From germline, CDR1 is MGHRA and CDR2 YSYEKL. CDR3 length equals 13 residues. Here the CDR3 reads CASSNVEGFEQFF. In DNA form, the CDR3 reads TGCGCCAGCAGCAATGTAGAGGGGTTCGAGCAGTTCTTC.

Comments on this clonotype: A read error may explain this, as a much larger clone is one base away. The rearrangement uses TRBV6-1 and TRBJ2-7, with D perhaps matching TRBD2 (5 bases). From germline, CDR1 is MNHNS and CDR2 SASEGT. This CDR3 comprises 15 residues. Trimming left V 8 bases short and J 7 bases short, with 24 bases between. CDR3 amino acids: CASLQATAGNNEQYF. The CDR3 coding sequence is TGTGCCAGCCTTCAGGCGACGGCGGGCAACAATGAGCAGTACTTC.

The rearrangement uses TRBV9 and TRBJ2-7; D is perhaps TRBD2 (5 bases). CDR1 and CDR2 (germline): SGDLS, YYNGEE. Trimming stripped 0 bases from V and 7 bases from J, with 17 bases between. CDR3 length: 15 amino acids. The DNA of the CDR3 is TGTGCCAGCAGCGTAGATCCGGGAAAGACAAGGGAGCAGTACTTC. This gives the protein CASSVDPGKTREQYF.

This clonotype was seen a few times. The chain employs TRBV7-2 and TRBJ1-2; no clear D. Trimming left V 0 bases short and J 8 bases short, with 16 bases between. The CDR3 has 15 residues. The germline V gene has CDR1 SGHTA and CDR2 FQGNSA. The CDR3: CASSLAPGPSRGYTF. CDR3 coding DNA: TGTGCCAGCAGCTTAGCGCCCGGCCCAAGCAGGGGCTACACCTTC. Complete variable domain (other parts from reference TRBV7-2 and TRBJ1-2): GAGVSQSPSNKVTEKGKDVELRCDPISGHTALYWYRQSLGQGLEFLIYFQGNSAPDKSGLPSDRFSAERTGGSVSTLTIQRTQQEDSAVYLCASSLAPGPSRGYTFGSGTRLTVV.

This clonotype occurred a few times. The CDR3 coding sequence is TGTGCCAGCAGCTTATCACCTGTGGGGACAGGGGCTCAGCCCCAGCATTTT. The encoded protein is CASSLSPVGTGAQPQHF. The chain recombines TRBV7-2 with TRBJ1-5; 10 bases are shared with TRBD1. This CDR3 has 17 residues. The V segment lost 2 bases and the J segment 6 bases; nucleotides outside the gene matches: 10. The germline CDR1 and CDR2 sequences are SGHTA and FQGNSA.

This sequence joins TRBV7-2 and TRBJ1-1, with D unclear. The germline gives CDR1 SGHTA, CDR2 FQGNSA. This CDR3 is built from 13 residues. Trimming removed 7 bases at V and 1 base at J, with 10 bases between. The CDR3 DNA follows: TGTGCCAGCATCGAAAACAGGAACACTGAAGCTTTCTTT. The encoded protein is CASIENRNTEAFF. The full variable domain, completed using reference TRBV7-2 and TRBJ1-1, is GAGVSQSPSNKVTEKGKDVELRCDPISGHTALYWYRQSLGQGLEFLIYFQGNSAPDKSGLPSDRFSAERTGGSVSTLTIQRTQQEDSAVYLCASIENRNTEAFFGQGTRLTVV.

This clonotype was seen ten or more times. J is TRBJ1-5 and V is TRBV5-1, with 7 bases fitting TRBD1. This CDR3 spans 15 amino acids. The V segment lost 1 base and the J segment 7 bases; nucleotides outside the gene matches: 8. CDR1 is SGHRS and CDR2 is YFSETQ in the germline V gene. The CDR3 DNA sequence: TGCGCCAGCAGCTTGATCCCAGGGGGAGAGCAGCCCCAGCATTTT. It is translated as CASSLIPGGEQPQHF.

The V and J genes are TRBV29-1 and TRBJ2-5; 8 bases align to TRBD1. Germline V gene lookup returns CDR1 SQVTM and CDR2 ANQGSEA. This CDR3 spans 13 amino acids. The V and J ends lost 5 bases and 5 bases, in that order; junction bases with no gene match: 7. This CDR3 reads CSVRDQGAETQYF. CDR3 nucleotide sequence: TGCAGCGTTCGGGACCAGGGGGCGGAGACCCAGTACTTC. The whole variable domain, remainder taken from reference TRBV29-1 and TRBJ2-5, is SAVISQKPSRDICQRGTSLTIQCQVDSQVTMMFWYRQQPGQSLTLIATANQGSEATYESGFVIDKFPISRPNLTFSTLTVSNMSPEDSSIYLCSVRDQGAETQYFGPGTRLLVL.

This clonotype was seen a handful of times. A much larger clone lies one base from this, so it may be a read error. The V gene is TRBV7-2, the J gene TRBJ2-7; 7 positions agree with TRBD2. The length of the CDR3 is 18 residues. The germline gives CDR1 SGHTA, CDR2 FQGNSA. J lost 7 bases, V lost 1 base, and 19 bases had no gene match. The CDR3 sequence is CASSLESVRRGKYNEQYF. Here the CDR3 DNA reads TGTGCCAGCAGCTTAGAGTCGGTTCGGCGGGGGAAATACAATGAGCAGTACTTC.

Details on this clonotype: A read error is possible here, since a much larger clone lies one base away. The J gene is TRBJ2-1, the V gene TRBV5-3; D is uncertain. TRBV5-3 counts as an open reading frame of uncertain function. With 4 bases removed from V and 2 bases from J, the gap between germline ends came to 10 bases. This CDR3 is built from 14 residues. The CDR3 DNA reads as TGTGCCAGAAGCCGGCTTCTGGCCTACAATGAGCAGTTCTTC. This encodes CARSRLLAYNEQFF.

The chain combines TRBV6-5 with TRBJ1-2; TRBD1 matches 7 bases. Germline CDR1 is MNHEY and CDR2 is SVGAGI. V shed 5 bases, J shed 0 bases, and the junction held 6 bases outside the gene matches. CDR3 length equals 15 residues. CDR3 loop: CASSPYRGTNYGYTF. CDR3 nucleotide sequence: TGTGCCAGCAGTCCCTACAGGGGAACTAACTATGGCTACACCTTC.

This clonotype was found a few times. The CDR3 here is CASSTEGGRGTEAFF. Written as DNA, the CDR3 is TGTGCCAGCAGCACAGAGGGGGGGAGAGGCACTGAAGCTTTCTTT. The rearrangement links TRBV9 to TRBJ1-1, with D tentatively TRBD1 (6 bases). Trimming pared 4 bases from V and 4 bases from J, leaving 17 bases between. Germline CDR1 and CDR2: SGDLS and YYNGEE. This CDR3 is 15 amino acids long.

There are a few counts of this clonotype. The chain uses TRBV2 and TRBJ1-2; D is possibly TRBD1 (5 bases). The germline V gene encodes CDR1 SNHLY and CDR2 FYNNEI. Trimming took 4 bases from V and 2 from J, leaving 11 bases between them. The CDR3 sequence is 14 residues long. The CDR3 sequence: CASSGGRANYGYTF. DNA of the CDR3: TGTGCCAGCAGTGGGGGCAGGGCCAACTATGGCTACACCTTC.

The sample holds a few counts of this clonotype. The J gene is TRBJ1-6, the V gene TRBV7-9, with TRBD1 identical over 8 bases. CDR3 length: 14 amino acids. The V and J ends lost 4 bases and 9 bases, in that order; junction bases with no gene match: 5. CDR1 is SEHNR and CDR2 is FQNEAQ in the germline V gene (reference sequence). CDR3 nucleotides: TGTGCCAGCAGCTCGCAGGGGGCTCGTTCACCCCTCCACTTT. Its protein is CASSSQGARSPLHF.

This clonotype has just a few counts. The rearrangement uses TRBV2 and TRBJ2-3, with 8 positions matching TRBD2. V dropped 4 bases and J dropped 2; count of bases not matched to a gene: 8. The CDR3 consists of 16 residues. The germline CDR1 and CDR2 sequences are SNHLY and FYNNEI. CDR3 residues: CASSALSGGPTDTQYF. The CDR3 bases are TGTGCCAGCAGTGCATTAAGCGGGGGACCCACAGATACGCAGTATTTT. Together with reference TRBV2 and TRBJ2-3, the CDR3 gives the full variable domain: EPEVTQTPSHQVTQMGQEVILRCVPISNHLYFYWYRQILGQKVEFLVSFYNNEISEKSEIFDDQFSVERPDGSNFTLKIRSTKLEDSAMYFCASSALSGGPTDTQYFGPGTRLTVL.

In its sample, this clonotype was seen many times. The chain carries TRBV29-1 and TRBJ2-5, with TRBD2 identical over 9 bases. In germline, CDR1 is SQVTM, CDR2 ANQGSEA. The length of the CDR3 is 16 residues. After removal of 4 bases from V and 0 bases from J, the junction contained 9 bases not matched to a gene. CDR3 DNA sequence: TGCAGCGTTGGGATTTCCGGACTAGCGAACCAAGAGACCCAGTACTTC. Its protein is CSVGISGLANQETQYF. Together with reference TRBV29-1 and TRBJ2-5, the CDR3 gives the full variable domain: SAVISQKPSRDICQRGTSLTIQCQVDSQVTMMFWYRQQPGQSLTLIATANQGSEATYESGFVIDKFPISRPNLTFSTLTVSNMSPEDSSIYLCSVGISGLANQETQYFGPGTRLLVL.

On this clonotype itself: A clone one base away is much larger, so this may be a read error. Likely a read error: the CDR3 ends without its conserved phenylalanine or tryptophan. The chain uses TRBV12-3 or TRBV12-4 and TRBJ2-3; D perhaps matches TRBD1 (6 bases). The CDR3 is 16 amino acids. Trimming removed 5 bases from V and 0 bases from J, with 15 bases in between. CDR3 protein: CASSPARTGSTDTQYS. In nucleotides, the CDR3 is TGTGCCAGCAGTCCAGCCCGAACAGGGAGCACAGATACGCAGTATTCT.